This T cell receptor beta chain was observed in a study of memory CD4+ T cells and cytomegalovirus serostatus. Single viable CD3+CD4+CD8-CD45RO+ cells were sorted as the memory CD4+ T cells. Germline-derived CDR1 and CDR2 are SGHDT and YYEEEE. V dropped 4 bases and J dropped 2; count of bases not matched to a gene: 6. This CDR3 comprises 15 residues. In the original analysis: After removing out-of-frame reads, over 2 million distinct TCRbeta sequences remained. This table comes from immunoSEQ multiplex PCR, and its TCRdb copy is limited to in-frame clones, with some not included. V and J calls and clone size are given by that table; D and trimming were obtained from the DNA. The profile shows 50,000 or so clones, about three quarters of them singletons. Study-level points and caveats: The CMV-associated TCR signature appears largely within the CD4+ memory repertoire. CD4+ memory repertoires contained 67 of 164 reported CMV TCRbeta sequences.

In the case of this clone: Its matching antigen is unknown.

The receptor was isolated from an adult in good health and CMV-seropositive. Sequenced: memory CD4+ T cells from blood. The chain uses TRBV5-6 and TRBJ2-7; 10 bases fit TRBD1. The CDR3 is CASSARQGAAYEQYF. As DNA, the CDR3 is TGTGCCAGCAGCGCCCGACAGGGGGCGGCCTACGAGCAGTACTTC.